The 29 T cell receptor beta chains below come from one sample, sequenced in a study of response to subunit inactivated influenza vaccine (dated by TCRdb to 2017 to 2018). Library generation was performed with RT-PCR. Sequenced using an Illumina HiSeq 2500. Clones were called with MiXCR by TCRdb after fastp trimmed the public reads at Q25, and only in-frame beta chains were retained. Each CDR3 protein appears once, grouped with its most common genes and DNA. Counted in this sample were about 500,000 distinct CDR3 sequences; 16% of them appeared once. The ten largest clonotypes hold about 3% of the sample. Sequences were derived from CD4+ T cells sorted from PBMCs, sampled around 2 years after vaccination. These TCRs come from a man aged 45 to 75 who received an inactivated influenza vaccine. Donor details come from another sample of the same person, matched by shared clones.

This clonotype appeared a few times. The CDR3 DNA sequence: TGTGCCATCAGTGAGTCAGAAGCAATGAACACCGGGGAGCTGTTTTTT. Its protein is CAISESEAMNTGELFF. This chain joins TRBV10-3 and TRBJ2-2, with D unclear. V lost 0 bases, J lost 1 base, and 9 bases lay in between. The CDR3 extends over 16 amino acids. Germline loops: CDR1 ENHRY, CDR2 SYGVKD.

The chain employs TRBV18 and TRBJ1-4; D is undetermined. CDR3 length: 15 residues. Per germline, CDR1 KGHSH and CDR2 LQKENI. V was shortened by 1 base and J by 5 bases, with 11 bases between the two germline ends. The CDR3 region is CASSPRNSRNEKLFF. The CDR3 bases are TGTGCCAGCTCACCACGGAACAGCCGCAATGAAAAACTGTTTTTT.

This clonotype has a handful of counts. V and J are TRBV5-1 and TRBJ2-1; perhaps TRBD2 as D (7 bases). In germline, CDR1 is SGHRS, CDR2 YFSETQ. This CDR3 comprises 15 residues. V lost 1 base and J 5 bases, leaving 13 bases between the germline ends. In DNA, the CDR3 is TGCGCCAGCAGCTTGTTGGCGGGGGCTAACAATGAGCAGTTCTTC. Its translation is CASSLLAGANNEQFF.

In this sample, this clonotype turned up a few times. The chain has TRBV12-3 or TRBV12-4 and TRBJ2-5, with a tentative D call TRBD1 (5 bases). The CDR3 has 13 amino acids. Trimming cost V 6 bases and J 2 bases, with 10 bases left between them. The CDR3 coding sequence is TGTGCCAGCAGAAACACAGGACAAGAGACCCAGTACTTC. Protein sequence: CASRNTGQETQYF.

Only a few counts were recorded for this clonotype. The CDR3 loop is CSAAPTGTAPGYTF. For the CDR3, the DNA is TGCAGTGCCGCCCCAACCGGGACAGCGCCTGGCTACACCTTC. This chain connects TRBV20-1 to TRBJ1-2; the match to TRBD1 covers 7 bases. The germline V gene has CDR1 DFQATT and CDR2 SNEGSKA (reference sequence). The V segment lost 6 bases and the J segment 7 bases; nucleotides outside the gene matches: 14. This CDR3 comprises 14 residues.

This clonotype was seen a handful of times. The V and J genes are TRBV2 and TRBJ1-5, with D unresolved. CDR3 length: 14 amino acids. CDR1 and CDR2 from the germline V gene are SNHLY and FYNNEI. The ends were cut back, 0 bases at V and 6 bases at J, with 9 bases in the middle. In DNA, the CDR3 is TGTGCCAGCAGTGAAGCGACGGGTCGTCAGCCCCAGCATTTT. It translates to CASSEATGRQPQHF.

The CDR3 loop reads CASSRSDRAFSGSSYEQYF. For the CDR3, the DNA is TGTGCCAGCAGCCGTTCGGACAGGGCATTTAGCGGGAGTAGCTACGAGCAGTACTTC. V and J are TRBV4-2 and TRBJ2-7, with TRBD2 as a possible D gene (9 bases). The CDR3 totals 19 residues. Trimming left V 4 bases short and J 3 bases short, with 28 bases between. Germline CDR1 reads LGHNA; CDR2 reads YNFKEQ.

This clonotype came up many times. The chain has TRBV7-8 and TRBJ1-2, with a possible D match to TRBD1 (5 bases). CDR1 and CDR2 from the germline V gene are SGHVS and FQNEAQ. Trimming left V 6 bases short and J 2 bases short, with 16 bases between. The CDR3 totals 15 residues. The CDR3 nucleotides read TGTGCCAGCAGTTTAACCGGGACTGGGAACTATGGCTACACCTTC. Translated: CASSLTGTGNYGYTF.

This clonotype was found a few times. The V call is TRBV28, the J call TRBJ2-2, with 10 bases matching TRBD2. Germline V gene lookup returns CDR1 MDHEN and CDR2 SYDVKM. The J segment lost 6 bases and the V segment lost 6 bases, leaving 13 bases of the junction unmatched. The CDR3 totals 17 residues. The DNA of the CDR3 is TGTGCCAGCAGCCCCCCGGCTAGCGGGAGTGGTGCCGGGGAGCTGTTTTTT. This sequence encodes CASSPPASGSGAGELFF.

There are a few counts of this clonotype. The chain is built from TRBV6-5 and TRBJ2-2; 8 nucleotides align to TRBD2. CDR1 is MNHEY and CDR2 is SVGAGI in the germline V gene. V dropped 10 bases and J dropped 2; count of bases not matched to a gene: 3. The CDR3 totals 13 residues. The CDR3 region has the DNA TGTGCCACAAGCGGGGGAAACACCGGGGAGCTGTTTTTT. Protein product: CATSGGNTGELFF.

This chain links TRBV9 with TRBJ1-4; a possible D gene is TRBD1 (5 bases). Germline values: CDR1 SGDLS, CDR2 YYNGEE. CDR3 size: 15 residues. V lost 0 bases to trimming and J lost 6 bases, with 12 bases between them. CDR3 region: CASSVDQGSYEKLFF. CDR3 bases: TGTGCCAGCAGCGTAGATCAGGGAAGTTATGAAAAACTGTTTTTT.

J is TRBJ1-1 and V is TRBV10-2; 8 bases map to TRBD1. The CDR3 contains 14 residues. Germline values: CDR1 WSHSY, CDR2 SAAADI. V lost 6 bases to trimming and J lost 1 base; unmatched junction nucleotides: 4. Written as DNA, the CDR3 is TGCGCCAGCAGGGACAGGGTTCAGAACACTGAAGCTTTCTTT. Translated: CASRDRVQNTEAFF.

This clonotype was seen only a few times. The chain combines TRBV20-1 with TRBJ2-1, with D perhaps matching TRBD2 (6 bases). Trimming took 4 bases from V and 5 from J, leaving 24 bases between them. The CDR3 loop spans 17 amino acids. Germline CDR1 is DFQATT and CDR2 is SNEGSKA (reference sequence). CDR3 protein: CSANPPPGVGGDNEQFF. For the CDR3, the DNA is TGCAGTGCTAATCCCCCTCCGGGAGTTGGTGGGGACAATGAGCAGTTCTTC.

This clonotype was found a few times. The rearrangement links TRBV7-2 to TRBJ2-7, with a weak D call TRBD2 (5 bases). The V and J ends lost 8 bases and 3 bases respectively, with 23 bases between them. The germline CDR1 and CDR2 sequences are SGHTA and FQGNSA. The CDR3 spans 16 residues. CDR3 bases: TGTGCCAGCGACAAATCGGGCGGGCAGAACCTCTACGAGCAGTACTTC. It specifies CASDKSGGQNLYEQYF.

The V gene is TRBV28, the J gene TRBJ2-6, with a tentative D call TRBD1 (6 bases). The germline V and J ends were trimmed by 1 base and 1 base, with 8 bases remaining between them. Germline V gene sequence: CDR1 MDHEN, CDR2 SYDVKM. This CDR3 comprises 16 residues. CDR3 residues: CASSLFTGSGANVLTF. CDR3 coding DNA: TGTGCCAGCAGTTTATTTACAGGGTCTGGGGCCAACGTCCTGACTTTC.

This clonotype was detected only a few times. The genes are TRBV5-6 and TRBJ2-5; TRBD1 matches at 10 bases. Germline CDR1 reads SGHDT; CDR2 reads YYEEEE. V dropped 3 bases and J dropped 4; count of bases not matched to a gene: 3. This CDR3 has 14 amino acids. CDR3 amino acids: CASSSRDRGETQYF. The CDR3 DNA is TGTGCCAGCAGCTCCCGGGACAGGGGAGAGACCCAGTACTTC.

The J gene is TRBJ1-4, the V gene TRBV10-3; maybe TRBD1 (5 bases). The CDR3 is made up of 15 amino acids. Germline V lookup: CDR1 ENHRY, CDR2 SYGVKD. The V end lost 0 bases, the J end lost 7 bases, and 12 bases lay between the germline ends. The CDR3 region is CAISESGGRGEKLFF. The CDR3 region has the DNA TGTGCCATCAGTGAGTCGGGAGGAAGGGGTGAAAAACTGTTTTTT.

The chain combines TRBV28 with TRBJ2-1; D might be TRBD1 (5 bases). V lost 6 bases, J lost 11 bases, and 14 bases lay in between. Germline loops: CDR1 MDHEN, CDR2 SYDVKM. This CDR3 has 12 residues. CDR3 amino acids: CASRSPAGQQFF. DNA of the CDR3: TGTGCCAGCAGGTCCCCAGCAGGGCAGCAGTTCTTC.

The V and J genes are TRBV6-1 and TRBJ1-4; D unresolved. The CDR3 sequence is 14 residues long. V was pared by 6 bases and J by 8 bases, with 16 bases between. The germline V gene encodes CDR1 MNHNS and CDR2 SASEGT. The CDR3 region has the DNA TGTGCCAGCAGGAGTTTTTGGATGGCGGAAAAACTGTTTTTT. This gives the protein CASRSFWMAEKLFF.

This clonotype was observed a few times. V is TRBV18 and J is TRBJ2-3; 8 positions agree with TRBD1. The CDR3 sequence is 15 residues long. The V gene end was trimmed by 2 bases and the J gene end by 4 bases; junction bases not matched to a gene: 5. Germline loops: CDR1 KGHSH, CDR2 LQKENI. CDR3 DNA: TGTGCCAGCTCACCATGGACAGGGACACCAGATACGCAGTATTTT. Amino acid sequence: CASSPWTGTPDTQYF.

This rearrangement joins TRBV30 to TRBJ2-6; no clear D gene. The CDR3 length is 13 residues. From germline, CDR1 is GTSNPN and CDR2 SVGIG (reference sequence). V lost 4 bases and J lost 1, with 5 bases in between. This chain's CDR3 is CAWKNSGANVLTF. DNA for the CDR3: TGTGCCTGGAAAAATTCTGGGGCCAACGTCCTGACTTTC. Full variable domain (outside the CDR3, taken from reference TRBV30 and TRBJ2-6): SQTIHQWPATLVQPVGSPLSLECTVEGTSNPNLYWYRQAAGRGLQLLFYSVGIGQISSEVPQNLSASRPQDRQFILSSKKLLLSDSGFYLCAWKNSGANVLTFGAGSRLTVL.

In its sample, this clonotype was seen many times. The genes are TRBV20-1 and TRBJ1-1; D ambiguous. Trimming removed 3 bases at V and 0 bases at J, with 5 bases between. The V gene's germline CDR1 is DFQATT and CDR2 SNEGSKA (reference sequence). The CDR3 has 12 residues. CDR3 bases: TGCAGTGCTAGTTCCGTGAACACTGAAGCTTTCTTT. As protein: CSASSVNTEAFF.

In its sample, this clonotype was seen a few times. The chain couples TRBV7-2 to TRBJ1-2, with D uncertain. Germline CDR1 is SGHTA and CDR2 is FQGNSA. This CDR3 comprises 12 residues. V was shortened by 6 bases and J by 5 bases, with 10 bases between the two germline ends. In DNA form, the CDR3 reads TGTGCCAGCAGTACTGCCTTGTATGGCTACACCTTC. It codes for CASSTALYGYTF. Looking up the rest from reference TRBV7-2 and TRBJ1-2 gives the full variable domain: GAGVSQSPSNKVTEKGKDVELRCDPISGHTALYWYRQSLGQGLEFLIYFQGNSAPDKSGLPSDRFSAERTGGSVSTLTIQRTQQEDSAVYLCASSTALYGYTFGSGTRLTVV.

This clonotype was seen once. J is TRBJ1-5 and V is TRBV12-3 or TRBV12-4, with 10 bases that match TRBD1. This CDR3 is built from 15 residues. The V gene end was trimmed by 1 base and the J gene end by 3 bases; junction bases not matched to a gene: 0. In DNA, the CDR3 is TGTGCCAGCAGTTTAGGACAGGGGGCCAATCAGCCCCAGCATTTT. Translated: CASSLGQGANQPQHF.

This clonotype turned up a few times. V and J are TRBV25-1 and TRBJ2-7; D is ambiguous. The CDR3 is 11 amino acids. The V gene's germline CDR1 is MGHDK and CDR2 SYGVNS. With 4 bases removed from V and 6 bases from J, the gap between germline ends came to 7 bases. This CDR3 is CASSGVGEQYF. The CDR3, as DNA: TGTGCCAGCAGTGGGGTCGGCGAGCAGTACTTC.

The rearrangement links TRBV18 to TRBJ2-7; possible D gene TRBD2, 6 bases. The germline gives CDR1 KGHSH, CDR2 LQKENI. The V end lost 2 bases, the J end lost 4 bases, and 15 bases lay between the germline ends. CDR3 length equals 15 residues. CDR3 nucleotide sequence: TGTGCCAGCTCACCAGTGGAGGGAACTGGTTACGAGCAGTACTTC. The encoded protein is CASSPVEGTGYEQYF. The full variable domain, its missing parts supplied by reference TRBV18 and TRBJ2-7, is NAGVMQNPRHLVRRRGQEARLRCSPMKGHSHVYWYRQLPEEGLKFMVYLQKENIIDESGMPKERFSAEFPKEGPSILRIQQVVRGDSAAYFCASSPVEGTGYEQYFGPGTRLTVT.

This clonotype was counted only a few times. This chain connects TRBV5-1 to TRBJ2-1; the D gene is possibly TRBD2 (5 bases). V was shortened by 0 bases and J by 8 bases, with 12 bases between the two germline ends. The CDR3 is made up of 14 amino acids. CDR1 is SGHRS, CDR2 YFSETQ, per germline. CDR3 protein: CASSLASGNDEQFF. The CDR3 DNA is TGCGCCAGCAGCTTGGCATCGGGGAACGATGAGCAGTTCTTC.

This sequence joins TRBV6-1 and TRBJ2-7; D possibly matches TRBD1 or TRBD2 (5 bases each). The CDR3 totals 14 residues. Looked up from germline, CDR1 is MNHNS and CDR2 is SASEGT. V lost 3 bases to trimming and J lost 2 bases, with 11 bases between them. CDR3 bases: TGTGCCAGCAGTGAGGGTTGGGGACCCTACGAGCAGTACTTC. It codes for CASSEGWGPYEQYF.

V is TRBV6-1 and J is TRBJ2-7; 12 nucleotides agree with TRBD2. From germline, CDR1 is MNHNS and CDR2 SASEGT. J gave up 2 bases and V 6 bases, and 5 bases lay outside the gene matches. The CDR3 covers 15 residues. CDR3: CASRTTSGRPYEQYF. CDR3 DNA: TGTGCCAGCAGAACGACTAGCGGGAGACCCTACGAGCAGTACTTC.